A selection of T cell receptor beta chains follows, all from one sample in a study of graft-versus-host responses after intestinal transplantation. Using immunoSEQ multiplex PCR, the repertoire was profiled, and TCRdb retains in-frame clones only, with some absent. This table holds some 97,000 clones, about 90% found once. The antigens for these receptors are not known. The sample here was unstimulated CD4+ T cells sorted from spleen or lymph node cells, taken before transplant. These receptors originate from a human donor who was the organ donor for an intestinal transplant. CDR3s include the opening cysteine and the closing phenylalanine or tryptophan. Each record gives: clone size, J gene, D gene, V gene, CDR3 DNA, CDR3 protein. D genes are given only for firm matches. Size is stated for part of the rows, as once, few or many counts, or as a class when the clone is expanded.

once TRBJ1-4 . TRBV28 TGTGCCAGCAGTCCCTACAACCCTAATGAAAAACTGTTTTTT CASSPYNPNEKLFF
. TRBJ1-5 . TRBV5-1 TGCGCCAGCAGCTTGGAACAGGGACGACAGCCCCAGCATTTT CASSLEQGRQPQHF
. TRBJ2-7 TRBD1 TRBV5-6 TGTGCCAGCAGCTTCCAGGGGGTTTCCTACGAGCAGTACTTC CASSFQGVSYEQYF
. TRBJ2-1 . TRBV30 TGTGCCTGGAGTGTTTACAATGAGCAGTTCTTC CAWSVYNEQFF
. TRBJ1-6 . TRBV30 TGTGCCTGGAGTGTAAGTGACTCCTATAATTCACCCCTCCACTTT CAWSVSDSYNSPLHF
. TRBJ2-2 TRBD1 TRBV5-1 TGCGCCAGCACCCCTTTTACAGGGGTAGTGAACACCGGGGAGCTGTTTTTT CASTPFTGVVNTGELFF
. TRBJ2-7 . TRBV25-1 TGTGCCAGCAGTGAATATGGGAAACAGTACTTC CASSEYGKQYF
. TRBJ2-1 . TRBV5-8 TGTGCCAGCAGCCCGCCGGGACGGACCCGACTACCCTGGTCTCATGAGCAGTTCTTC CASSPPGRTRLPWSHEQFF
. TRBJ2-7 TRBD1 TRBV7-9 TGTGCCAGCAGCCTGGGACAGGCGTCCTACGAGCAGTACTTC CASSLGQASYEQYF
. TRBJ2-3 TRBD1 TRBV11-2 TGTGCCAGCAGCGCAGGGGGAGATACGCAGTATTTT CASSAGGDTQYF
. TRBJ2-1 . TRBV11-3 TGTGCCAGCAGCTTAGATAGGTACAATGAGCAGTTCTTC CASSLDRYNEQFF
. TRBJ2-1 . TRBV9 TGTGCCAGCAGCGAGACCCTTTACGGGGTGAACTACAATGAGCAGTTCTTC CASSETLYGVNYNEQFF
. TRBJ1-5 . TRBV19 TGTGCCAGTAGTATACGCGGGGATCAGCCCCAGCATTTT CASSIRGDQPQHF
. TRBJ2-7 . TRBV5-1 TGCGCCAGCAGCTCGGGGGCTATTGCAAACTACGAGCAGTACTTC CASSSGAIANYEQYF
few TRBJ1-3 . TRBV7-6 TGTGCCAGCAGCTCTTTAGCGGCTCATCGTCTCTCTGGAAACACCATATATTTT CASSSLAAHRLSGNTIYF
. TRBJ2-1 . TRBV5-1 TGCGCCAGTCGAGGGGGGGCGAATGAGCAGTTCTTC CASRGGANEQFF
. TRBJ1-5 . TRBV30 TGTGCCTGGAAAGGGGGAGGCAATCAGCCCCAGCATTTT CAWKGGGNQPQHF
. TRBJ1-1 . TRBV10-3 TGTGCCATCAGCGGGGAAGACGGTCGGGGAGCTTTCTTT CAISGEDGRGAFF
. TRBJ1-2 . TRBV5-6 TGTGCCAGCAGCTTGGCCGTTAGGACACAAAATGGCTACACCTTC CASSLAVRTQNGYTF
. TRBJ2-5 TRBD2 TRBV19 TGTGCCAGTAGTATAGAGCTCGGATCAGGACTAGCCCGGCCCCAGTACTTC CASSIELGSGLARPQYF
. TRBJ2-2 . TRBV9 TGTGCCAGCAGTAGGAACACCGGGGAGCTGTTTTTT CASSRNTGELFF
. TRBJ1-4 . TRBV25-1 TGTGCCAGCAGTGAATTGGGGGGCACTAATGAAAAACTGTTTTTT CASSELGGTNEKLFF
. TRBJ2-7 TRBD1 TRBV18 TGTGCCAGCTCCGGACAGGGGAGCGACGAGCAGTACTTC CASSGQGSDEQYF
. TRBJ2-3 . TRBV21-1 TGTGCCAGCAGCGGGAAGGACAGGGACACAGATACGCAGTATTTT CASSGKDRDTDTQYF
few TRBJ1-6 TRBD1 TRBV28 TGTGCCAGCAGTTACACAGGGGGCGATAATTCACCCCTCCACTTT CASSYTGGDNSPLHF
once TRBJ1-6 TRBD1 TRBV6-5 TGTGCCAGCCGCGGGACAGCATATAATTCACCCCTCCACTTT CASRGTAYNSPLHF
. TRBJ1-5 . TRBV28 TGTGCCAGCAGGCTTAACCAGGAAAATCAGCCCCAGCATTTT CASRLNQENQPQHF
. TRBJ1-4 . TRBV28 TGTGCCAGCAGGGGGGAAAAACTGTTTTTT CASRGEKLFF
. TRBJ2-2 TRBD1 TRBV5-1 TGCGCCAGCAGCTTGGGGCCGACAGGGGGCGCGACCGGGGAGCTGTTTTTT CASSLGPTGGATGELFF
. TRBJ2-7 . TRBV18 TGTGCCAGCTCACCCCCAGGTTACTGGTCCTACGAGCAGTACTTC CASSPPGYWSYEQYF